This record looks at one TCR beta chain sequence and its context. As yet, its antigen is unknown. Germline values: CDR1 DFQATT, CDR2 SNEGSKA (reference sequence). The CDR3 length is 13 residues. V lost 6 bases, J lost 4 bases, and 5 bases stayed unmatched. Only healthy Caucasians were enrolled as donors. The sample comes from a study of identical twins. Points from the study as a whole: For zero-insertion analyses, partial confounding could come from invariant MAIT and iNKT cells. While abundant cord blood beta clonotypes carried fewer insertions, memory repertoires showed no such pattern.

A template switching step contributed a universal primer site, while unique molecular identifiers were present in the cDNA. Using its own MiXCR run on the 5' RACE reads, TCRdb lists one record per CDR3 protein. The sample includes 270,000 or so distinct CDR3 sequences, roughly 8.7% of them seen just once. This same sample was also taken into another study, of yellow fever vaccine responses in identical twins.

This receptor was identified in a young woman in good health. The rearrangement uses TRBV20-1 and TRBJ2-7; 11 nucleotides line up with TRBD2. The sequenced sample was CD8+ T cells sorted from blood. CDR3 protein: CSASSGGLYEQYF. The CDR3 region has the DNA TGCAGTGCGTCTAGCGGGGGGTTATACGAGCAGTACTTC.